Listed here are 21 T cell receptor beta chains from one sample, sequenced in a study of read filtering for tumor transcriptome and immune sequencing (TCRdb year 2020). Sequenced on an Illumina HiSeq 4000. Starting from roughly 0.4 ug RNA, TCR libraries were constructed with the Immunoverse kit using molecular barcoded adaptors that cover the alpha/delta and beta/gamma chains. TCRdb passed the public sequencing reads through fastp at Q25 and MiXCR, retaining productive beta sequences. When rows share a CDR3 protein, they turn into one entry using the most common DNA and genes. For this sample there are about 45,000 distinct CDR3 sequences; 15% to 20% appear just once. The ten largest clones take up more than 30% of the sample. The sample taken for sequencing was a population of CD138-negative cells sorted from bone marrow. The cell subset or site label on this specimen signifies: bone marrow mononuclear cells depleted of CD138+ plasma/myeloma cells by negative magnetic selection. The receptors were gathered from a donor at least 40 years old with multiple myeloma.

This clonotype was seen many times. The chain has TRBV29-1 and TRBJ2-7; D perhaps matches TRBD2 (6 bases). Trimming removed 4 bases at V and 4 bases at J, with 17 bases between. CDR1 and CDR2 (germline): SQVTM, ANQGSEA. The CDR3 sequence is 14 residues long. This CDR3 reads CSVVFFGSGYEQYF. CDR3 nucleotide sequence: TGCAGCGTTGTTTTTTTCGGGAGTGGTTACGAGCAGTACTTC.

A few counts support this clonotype. V and J are TRBV6-5 and TRBJ1-1, with D unclear. Germline CDR1 and CDR2: MNHEY and SVGAGI. Trimming cost V 6 bases and J 0 bases, with 14 bases left between them. This CDR3 has 15 residues. This CDR3 is CASSPGMEMNTEAFF. The CDR3, as DNA: TGTGCCAGCAGCCCTGGGATGGAAATGAACACTGAAGCTTTCTTT.

This clonotype is termed medium-sized. This rearrangement joins TRBV20-1 to TRBJ2-7; D remains unclear. The CDR3 sequence is 14 residues long. CDR1 is DFQATT and CDR2 is SNEGSKA in the germline V gene (reference sequence). Trimming removed 4 bases from V and 0 bases from J, with 13 bases in between. The CDR3 bases are TGCAGTGCTAAACCGTTTGCGGCCTCCTACGAGCAGTACTTC. Translated: CSAKPFAASYEQYF.

This clonotype showed up many times. The chain links TRBV19 to TRBJ2-1, with 8 bases identical to TRBD2. The CDR3 has 15 amino acids. V lost 6 bases, J lost 6 bases, and 10 bases stayed unmatched. Looked up from germline, CDR1 is LNHDA and CDR2 is SQIVND (reference sequence). Written as DNA, the CDR3 is TGTGCCAGTAGACAGCCGGGACTAGATAGCAATGAGCAGTTCTTC. Residues: CASRQPGLDSNEQFF. The complete variable domain, with remaining parts taken from reference TRBV19 and TRBJ2-1, reads DGGITQSPKYLFRKEGQNVTLSCEQNLNHDAMYWYRQDPGQGLRLIYYSQIVNDFQKGDIAEGYSVSREKKESFPLTVTSAQKNPTAFYLCASRQPGLDSNEQFFGPGTRLTVL.

This clonotype was seen a few times. The rearrangement links TRBV29-1 to TRBJ2-3; 7 positions match TRBD2. Germline CDR1 SQVTM, CDR2 ANQGSEA. The CDR3 contains 14 residues. V shed 8 bases and J 1 base; nucleotides not matched to a gene: 9. CDR3 nucleotides: TGCAGCAAGAGGGCGGGGGAAGGCACAGATACGCAGTATTTT. Its translation: CSKRAGEGTDTQYF.

This clonotype was seen many times. The chain joins TRBV5-1 to TRBJ2-1; 12 nucleotides align to TRBD2. Germline V gives CDR1 SGHRS, CDR2 YFSETQ. J was trimmed by 4 bases and V by 1 base; bases with no gene match: 6. The CDR3 length is 17 residues. The CDR3 sequence is CASSLQLAGGLYNEQFF. CDR3 bases: TGCGCCAGCAGCTTGCAACTAGCGGGAGGCCTTTACAATGAGCAGTTCTTC.

Worth noting for this clonotype: Possible read error: a much larger clone is one base away. This sequence joins TRBV7-2 and TRBJ2-2; D is possibly TRBD2 (5 bases). The germline gives CDR1 SGHTA, CDR2 FQGNSA. The CDR3 covers 13 residues. For the CDR3, the DNA is TGTGCCAGCAGCTTAGGGGCAGCCGGGGAGCTGCTTTTT. This translates into CASSLGAAGELLF.

Many counts were recorded for this clonotype. The chain joins TRBV12-3 or TRBV12-4 to TRBJ2-2; TRBD2 might be the D (5 bases). Trimming pared 1 base from V and 6 bases from J, leaving 15 bases between. The CDR3 runs 16 residues. This CDR3 is CASSLGTGIRSGELFF. CDR3 DNA sequence: TGTGCCAGCAGTTTAGGGACCGGGATTCGTTCCGGGGAGCTGTTTTTT.

This clonotype has a count of ten or more. CDR3 residues: CSVGDRENEQFF. The CDR3 DNA reads TGCAGCGTTGGGGACAGGGAGAATGAGCAGTTCTTC. V and J are TRBV29-1 and TRBJ2-1; 9 bases match TRBD1. Germline values: CDR1 SQVTM, CDR2 ANQGSEA. The CDR3 has 12 residues. Germline trimming cut 4 bases from V and 7 bases from J; bases unmatched to any gene: 2.

This clonotype was counted many times. V gene TRBV12-5 combines with J gene TRBJ2-1, with D perhaps TRBD1 (6 bases). The CDR3 covers 16 residues. Per germline, CDR1 LGHNT and CDR2 FRNRAP. V was shortened by 3 bases and J by 7 bases, with 19 bases between the two germline ends. CDR3 in amino acids: CASGFQYTRTENEQFF. The CDR3 DNA sequence: TGTGCTAGTGGTTTCCAATACACCCGGACAGAGAATGAGCAGTTCTTC.

This clonotype showed up many times. This sequence joins TRBV14 and TRBJ2-7, with D maybe TRBD2 (6 bases). The CDR3 has 15 residues. V gave up 8 bases and J gave up 2 bases, with 19 bases separating them. Germline CDR1 SGHDN, CDR2 FVKESK. CDR3: CASPTLARGTYEQYF. Here the CDR3 DNA reads TGTGCCAGCCCCACCCTAGCGCGGGGCACCTACGAGCAGTACTTC.

Many counts were recorded for this clonotype. The chain is built from TRBV6-2 or TRBV6-3 and TRBJ2-1; TRBD2 might be the D (6 bases). The CDR3 is 19 amino acids. The germline V gene has CDR1 MNHEY and CDR2 SVGEGT. V lost 5 bases and J 2 bases, leaving 25 bases between the germline ends. DNA for the CDR3: TGTGCCAGCAGTGCTGGGACTTTCGGGACCGGAAAGGCCTACAATGAGCAGTTCTTC. Translation: CASSAGTFGTGKAYNEQFF.

On this clonotype itself: This may be a read error, as it is one base from a much larger clone. The chain recombines TRBV7-3 with TRBJ1-4; D perhaps matches TRBD1 (5 bases). Germline V gene data show CDR1 as SGHTA and CDR2 as FQGTGA. This CDR3 contains 15 residues. For the CDR3, the DNA is TGTGCCAGCAGCTTTGGGACTAGCGGGGTCGGAACGCATTATTTT. This translates into CASSFGTSGVGTHYF.

This clonotype was observed once. Since a far larger clone is one base different, this is likely a read error. This chain uses TRBV21-1 with TRBJ2-1; the table's D call TRBD2 went unverified against the DNA. TRBV21-1 is designated a pseudogene. The CDR3 runs to 16 residues. The CDR3 region is CASSSAGTSGANEQLF. The CDR3 bases are TGTGCCAGCAGCTCCGCCGGGACTAGCGGGGCAAATGAGCAGCTCTTC.

Note on this clonotype: One base away lies a much larger clone, so this may be a sequencing read error. This rearrangement joins TRBV9 to TRBJ2-5; 8 positions match TRBD2. V shed 3 bases and J 7 bases; nucleotides not matched to a gene: 8. Looked up from germline, CDR1 is SGDLS and CDR2 is YYNGEE. This CDR3 contains 14 residues. The CDR3 region has the DNA TGTGCCAGCAGCGCGGGACTAGGCCCAGGGACCCAGTACTTC. Residues: CASSAGLGPGTQYF.

This clonotype ranks as medium-sized (0.01 to 0.1%). The genes are TRBV30 and TRBJ2-1; 16 bases are a match to TRBD2. V trimming: 1 base; J trimming: 10 bases; junction bases outside the gene matches: 4. Germline CDR1 GTSNPN, CDR2 SVGIG (reference sequence). CDR3 size: 15 residues. The CDR3 loop reads CAWSGGLAGGTEQFF. DNA of the CDR3: TGTGCCTGGAGTGGGGGACTAGCGGGAGGGACCGAGCAGTTCTTC.

This clonotype came up many times. This chain joins TRBV6-2 or TRBV6-3 and TRBJ2-7; 9 nucleotides align to TRBD2. After removal of 8 bases from V and 0 bases from J, the junction contained 5 bases not matched to a gene. The CDR3 totals 14 residues. The V gene's germline CDR1 is MNHEY and CDR2 SVGEGT. The CDR3 region has the DNA TGTGCCAGCTCCACTAGCGGGCTCTCCTACGAGCAGTACTTC. Its translation: CASSTSGLSYEQYF.

The rearrangement links TRBV7-9 to TRBJ2-1; D is undetermined. CDR1 and CDR2 (germline): SEHNR, FQNEAQ (reference sequence). V shed 1 base and J shed 8 bases, with 15 bases lying between them. The CDR3 has 15 residues. CDR3 loop: CASSLGPLRCDEQFF. CDR3 bases: TGTGCCAGCAGCTTAGGGCCCCTCAGGTGCGATGAGCAGTTCTTC.

This clonotype has ten or more counts. The CDR3 loop is CASSPSGTSGYNEQFF. In nucleotides, the CDR3 is TGTGCCAGCAGCCCCTCGGGGACTAGCGGCTACAATGAGCAGTTCTTC. The V and J genes are TRBV4-2 and TRBJ2-1, with 11 bases lining up with TRBD2. The CDR3 length is 16 residues. V was pared by 4 bases and J by 3 bases, with 5 bases of the junction left unmatched. The germline CDR1 and CDR2 sequences are LGHNA and YNFKEQ.

This clonotype came up many times. This chain connects TRBV10-2 to TRBJ2-7; D unresolved. V lost 10 bases, J lost 7 bases, and 20 bases lay in between. The CDR3 runs to 13 residues. In germline, CDR1 is WSHSY, CDR2 SAAADI. The CDR3 nucleotides read TGCGCCACCACCACGTTGGGCTCGGGTGAGCAGTACTTC. Translation: CATTTLGSGEQYF.

Ten or more counts support this clonotype. The rearrangement links TRBV5-1 to TRBJ2-1; no firm D call. The germline gives CDR1 SGHRS, CDR2 YFSETQ. This CDR3 comprises 11 residues. V shed 0 bases and J shed 9 bases, with 4 bases lying between them. Here the CDR3 reads CASSLDGEQFF. The CDR3 DNA follows: TGCGCCAGCAGCTTGGACGGTGAGCAGTTCTTC.